The 8 T cell receptor beta chains reported below all come from one sample, sequenced in a study of early T cells in non-severe SARS-CoV-2 infection. TCRdb called the 5' RACE reads again in MiXCR, with one record for every CDR3 protein. In the table there are fewer than 55,000 distinct CDR3 sequences, around 6.1% of which are singletons. Sequencing was performed on whole blood, taken at baseline. The origin of the receptors is an adult who was a healthcare worker with PCR-confirmed SARS-CoV-2 infection or an uninfected control (not recorded which).

This clonotype was recorded at least ten times. The CDR3 loop reads CASSDRGVTEAFF. The DNA for the CDR3 is TGTGCCAGCAGCGACAGGGGTGTCACTGAAGCTTTCTTT. The J gene is TRBJ1-1, the V gene TRBV13; the match to TRBD1 covers 8 bases. CDR3 length: 13 amino acids. With 5 bases clipped from V and 4 bases from J, the junction kept 3 bases outside the gene matches. Germline V gene lookup returns CDR1 PRHDT and CDR2 FYEKMQ (reference sequence).

This clonotype was detected only a few times. The rearrangement uses TRBV6-5 and TRBJ1-1; D is unresolved. CDR1 is MNHEY and CDR2 is SVGAGI in the germline V gene. V was shortened by 0 bases and J by 4 bases, with 9 bases between the two germline ends. This CDR3 has 14 residues. The CDR3 here is CASSYSRVPTEAFF. The CDR3 region has the DNA TGTGCCAGCAGTTACTCGAGGGTCCCCACTGAAGCTTTCTTT.

This clonotype has a handful of counts. The J gene is TRBJ2-3, the V gene TRBV7-2, with D possibly TRBD2 on 5 matching bases. This CDR3 has 12 residues. Germline values: CDR1 SGHTA, CDR2 FQGNSA. Trimming removed 2 bases at V and 6 bases at J, with 6 bases between. The CDR3 protein is CASSLRRDTQYF. CDR3 sequence (DNA): TGTGCCAGCAGCTTAAGGAGGGATACGCAGTATTTT.

This clonotype appeared many times. The chain is built from TRBV6-2 or TRBV6-3 and TRBJ2-3; D remains unclear. CDR1 MNHEY and CDR2 SVGEGT come from the germline V gene. The V gene lost 6 bases and the J gene lost 2 bases, with 6 bases spanning the gap. This CDR3 comprises 12 residues. CDR3 DNA: TGTGCCAGCAGCCTGATCACAGATACGCAGTATTTT. Translating gives CASSLITDTQYF.

The chain is built from TRBV4-1 and TRBJ1-5; D call uncertain. V lost 0 bases to trimming and J lost 7 bases, with 7 bases between them. Germline CDR1 MGHRA, CDR2 YSYEKL. The CDR3 sequence is 13 residues long. The CDR3 nucleotides are TGCGCCAGCAGCCAAGATCAAAGGCAGCCCCAGCATTTT. This sequence encodes CASSQDQRQPQHF.

This clonotype was picked up a small number of times. This chain links TRBV6-2 or TRBV6-3 with TRBJ1-1, with D hard to call. The CDR3 spans 16 residues. V lost 4 bases and J lost 4, with 19 bases in between. Germline CDR1 MNHEY, CDR2 SVGEGT. The CDR3 sequence is CASSSNAGFTATEAFF. The CDR3 bases are TGTGCCAGCAGTTCGAACGCGGGCTTTACGGCCACTGAAGCTTTCTTT.

For the CDR3, the DNA is TGCGCCAGCAGCCCATATTCGGGGGATGAGCAGTTCTTC. This codes for CASSPYSGDEQFF. This chain uses TRBV4-3 with TRBJ2-1; a weak D match, TRBD2 (6 bases). The CDR3 has 13 amino acids. V dropped 4 bases and J dropped 8 bases, with 12 bases sitting between them. Germline V gene lookup returns CDR1 LGHNA and CDR2 YSLEER.

This clonotype was detected a few times. The chain links TRBV5-8 to TRBJ1-6; 9 nucleotides align to TRBD1. Looked up from germline, CDR1 is SGHTS and CDR2 is YDEGEE. V dropped 1 base and J dropped 6; count of bases not matched to a gene: 2. The CDR3 is 15 amino acids. CDR3 protein: CASSLWTGANSPLHF. CDR3 in DNA: TGTGCCAGCAGCTTGTGGACAGGGGCTAATTCACCCCTCCACTTT.